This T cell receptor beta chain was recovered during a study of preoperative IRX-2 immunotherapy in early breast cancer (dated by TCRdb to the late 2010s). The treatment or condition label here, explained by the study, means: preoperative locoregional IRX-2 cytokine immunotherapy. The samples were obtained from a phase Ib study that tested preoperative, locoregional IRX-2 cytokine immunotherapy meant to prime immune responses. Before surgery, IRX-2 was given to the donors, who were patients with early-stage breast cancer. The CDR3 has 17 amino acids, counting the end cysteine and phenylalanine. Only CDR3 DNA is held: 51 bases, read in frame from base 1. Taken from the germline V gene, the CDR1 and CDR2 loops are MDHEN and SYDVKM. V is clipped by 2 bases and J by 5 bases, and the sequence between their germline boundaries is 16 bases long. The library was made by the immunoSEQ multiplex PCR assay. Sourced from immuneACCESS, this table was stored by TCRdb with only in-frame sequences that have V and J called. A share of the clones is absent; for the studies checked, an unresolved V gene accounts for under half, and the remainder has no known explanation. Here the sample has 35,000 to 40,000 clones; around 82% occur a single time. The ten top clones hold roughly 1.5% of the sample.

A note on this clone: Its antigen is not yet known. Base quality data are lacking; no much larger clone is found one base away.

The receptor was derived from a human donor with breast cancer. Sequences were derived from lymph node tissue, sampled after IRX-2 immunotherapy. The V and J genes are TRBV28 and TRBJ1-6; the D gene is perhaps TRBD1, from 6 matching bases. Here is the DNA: TGTGCCAGCAGTTTACAAGAGGGGGGCTTACATAATTCACCCCTCCACTTT. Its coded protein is CASSLQEGGLHNSPLHF.